This entry concerns a single TCR beta chain. Sequencing was performed with immunoSEQ multiplex PCR; in TCRdb, only in-frame clones are kept and a portion is missing. The data hold more than 9,000 clones, with about nine tenths observed a single time. This entry is derived from a study of somatic mutations in cytotoxic T cells in rheumatoid arthritis. The germline CDR1 and CDR2 sequences are MNHEY and SMNVEV (reference sequence). CDR3 size: 16 residues. The V and J ends lost 3 bases and 4 bases, in that order; junction bases with no gene match: 8. The TCR comes from a woman aged 18-35 years with rheumatoid arthritis. Sample: CD8+ T cells sorted from blood. V is TRBV27 and J is TRBJ2-1, with 8 bases aligning to TRBD1. CDR3 amino acids: CASSFPGQGGYNEQFF. Here the CDR3 DNA reads TGTGCCAGCAGTTTCCCCGGACAGGGAGGATACAATGAGCAGTTCTTC.